This T cell receptor (beta chain) was identified during a study of blood T cell repertoires in COVID-19. The overall study: T cells, B-cell-depleted T cells, or PBMCs supplied cDNA or gDNA.

Clones were sequenced by immunoSEQ multiplex PCR, and TCRdb holds only the in-frame ones, with some missing. The table records over 150,000 clones, over 80% of them present only once. With regard to this clone: At the DNA level, this CDR3 is encoded by other sequences in the same sample as well.

While infection was still active, Seattle patients were enrolled and then followed longitudinally. The germline V and J ends were trimmed by 6 bases and 1 base, with 9 bases remaining between them. Germline CDR1 SNHLY, CDR2 FYNNEI. The CDR3 consists of 13 residues. Sequenced input: peripheral blood. The sequence came from a woman aged 40 to 50 with COVID-19, enrolled during active disease. This chain joins TRBV2 and TRBJ2-5, with a possible D match to TRBD2 (6 bases). CDR3 amino acids: CASSRDSQETQYF. CDR3 in DNA: TGTGCCAGCAGCCGGGACTCCCAAGAGACCCAGTACTTC.